These 29 T cell receptor beta chains share one sample of origin, sequenced in a study of response to subunit inactivated influenza vaccine. TCRdb reprocessed the RT-PCR reads via MiXCR and lists one record per CDR3 protein. Of some 480,000 distinct CDR3 sequences listed, roughly 9.8% were seen once; the top ten hold roughly 12%. The source material was PBMCs from blood, sampled roughly 47 days after vaccination. These TCRs come from a man aged 45-60 years who received an inactivated influenza vaccine.

This clonotype was recorded a few times. V gene TRBV20-1 combines with J gene TRBJ1-5, with unresolved D. The CDR3 is 14 residues long. Germline lookup yields CDR1 DFQATT and CDR2 SNEGSKA (reference sequence). Trimming cost V 6 bases and J 2 bases, with 14 bases left between them. The CDR3 sequence is CSAPVPRGNQPQHF. CDR3 coding DNA: TGCAGTGCCCCCGTTCCTCGAGGCAATCAGCCCCAGCATTTT.

The chain joins TRBV5-1 to TRBJ2-7; D remains unclear. CDR3 length: 13 amino acids. Germline V gives CDR1 SGHRS, CDR2 YFSETQ. Trimming shortened V by 4 bases and J by 5 bases, and 13 bases separated the two germline ends. CDR3 sequence (DNA): TGCGCCAGCAGCCCCAGCGAGGCCAACGAGCAGTACTTC. This translates into CASSPSEANEQYF. The whole variable domain, remainder taken from reference TRBV5-1 and TRBJ2-7, is KAGVTQTPRYLIKTRGQQVTLSCSPISGHRSVSWYQQTPGQGLQFLFEYFSETQRNKGNFPGRFSGRQFSNSRSEMNVSTLELGDSALYLCASSPSEANEQYFGPGTRLTVT.

There are a few counts of this clonotype. This chain uses TRBV3-1 with TRBJ2-2; D unresolved. The CDR3 runs to 14 residues. The V gene lost 1 base and the J gene lost 11 bases, with 14 bases spanning the gap. The V gene's germline CDR1 is LGHDT and CDR2 YNNKEL (reference sequence). DNA for the CDR3: TGTGCCAGCAGCCAAGTCATTGTAGCCACAGAGCTGTTTTTT. Translating it yields CASSQVIVATELFF.

In its sample, this clonotype was seen a few times. The chain joins TRBV7-9 to TRBJ2-3, with 9 bases that match TRBD1. This CDR3 contains 15 residues. The trim removed 2 bases at V and 4 bases at J, leaving 4 bases unmatched. CDR1 and CDR2 (germline): SEHNR, FQNEAQ (reference sequence). Here the CDR3 reads CASSLTGGPADTQYF. The CDR3, as DNA: TGTGCCAGCAGCTTAACAGGGGGCCCCGCAGATACGCAGTATTTT.

The chain combines TRBV7-8 with TRBJ2-7; either TRBD1 or TRBD2 may supply D (6 bases each). This CDR3 is built from 18 residues. Germline CDR1 SGHVS, CDR2 FQNEAQ. V lost 0 bases to trimming and J lost 1 base, with 19 bases between them. The CDR3 region has the DNA TGTGCCAGCAGCTTAGCCGGGACTGGAGGGGGAAGGTCCTACGAGCAGTACTTC. As protein: CASSLAGTGGGRSYEQYF.

This clonotype was observed a handful of times. The chain recombines TRBV6-5 with TRBJ1-1; unclear D gene. The length of the CDR3 is 15 residues. Trimming removed 2 bases at V and 0 bases at J, with 10 bases between. From germline, CDR1 is MNHEY and CDR2 SVGAGI. This CDR3 is CASSYENRVNTEAFF. The CDR3 nucleotides read TGTGCCAGCAGTTACGAAAACAGAGTGAACACTGAAGCTTTCTTT.

The chain links TRBV9 to TRBJ2-2, with 10 bases identical to TRBD1. The length of the CDR3 is 17 residues. Germline V lookup: CDR1 SGDLS, CDR2 YYNGEE. The V and J ends lost 5 bases and 0 bases, in that order; junction bases with no gene match: 7. The CDR3 is CASREGTGAPNTGELFF. In DNA, the CDR3 is TGTGCCAGCAGAGAAGGGACAGGGGCTCCGAACACCGGGGAGCTGTTTTTT.

This chain connects TRBV6-1 to TRBJ2-7; 10 nucleotides line up with TRBD2. This CDR3 is built from 14 residues. Germline trimming cut 6 bases from V and 3 bases from J; bases unmatched to any gene: 5. Germline-derived CDR1 and CDR2 are MNHNS and SASEGT. As DNA, the CDR3 is TGTGCCAGCAGACCTAGGACTAGCGGCTACGAGCAGTACTTC. Translating it yields CASRPRTSGYEQYF.

The V and J genes are TRBV6-2 or TRBV6-3 and TRBJ2-1; D tentatively reads TRBD1 or TRBD2 (5 bases each). This CDR3 region has 14 residues. Per germline, CDR1 MNHEY and CDR2 SVGEGT. CDR3 DNA: TGTGCAGCGCGGGCAGGGAGCTCCTACAATGAGCAGTTCTTC. It is translated as CAARAGSSYNEQFF.

The CDR3 DNA sequence: TGTGCCAGCAGCTTAGGAGGGGTGACCACCGGGGAGCTGTTTTTT. This codes for CASSLGGVTTGELFF. The V and J genes are TRBV11-2 and TRBJ2-2; either TRBD1 or TRBD2 may supply D (5 bases each). V gave up 1 base and J gave up 4 bases, with 10 bases separating them. The CDR3 covers 15 residues. Germline values: CDR1 SGHAT, CDR2 FQNNGV. Supplemented by reference TRBV11-2 and TRBJ2-2, the full variable domain reads EAGVAQSPRYKIIEKRQSVAFWCNPISGHATLYWYQQILGQGPKLLIQFQNNGVVDDSQLPKDRFSAERLKGVDSTLKIQPAKLEDSAVYLCASSLGGVTTGELFFGEGSRLTVL.

This clonotype was counted at least ten times. This chain connects TRBV29-1 to TRBJ2-3, with D uncertain. The germline CDR1 and CDR2 sequences are SQVTM and ANQGSEA. This CDR3 is built from 12 residues. The germline V and J ends were trimmed by 4 bases and 2 bases, with 7 bases remaining between them. The chain's CDR3 is CSVGTATDTQYF. The CDR3 coding sequence is TGCAGCGTTGGGACGGCCACAGATACGCAGTATTTT.

In its sample, this clonotype was seen many times. The V gene is TRBV6-5, the J gene TRBJ2-7, with 7 positions matching TRBD2. Germline lookup yields CDR1 MNHEY and CDR2 SVGAGI. V lost 0 bases, J lost 2 bases, and 4 bases stayed unmatched. There are 15 residues in the CDR3. Here the CDR3 DNA reads TGTGCCAGCAGTTACTCTGGGCGGGGGACCTACGAGCAGTACTTC. Translated, it gives CASSYSGRGTYEQYF.

Many counts were recorded for this clonotype. The V call is TRBV27, the J call TRBJ2-7, with TRBD2 matching 12 bases. The CDR3 consists of 15 residues. The germline CDR1 and CDR2 sequences are MNHEY and SMNVEV (reference sequence). Unmatched junction bases numbered 8, after V lost 5 bases and J lost 6 bases. CDR3 residues: CASSPLTSGSGEQYF. The CDR3 region has the DNA TGTGCCAGCAGTCCCTTGACTAGCGGGAGTGGCGAGCAGTACTTC.

This clonotype was seen repeatedly, ten times or more. The rearrangement uses TRBV6-5 and TRBJ2-2; no clear D. The CDR3 is 18 residues long. With 0 bases removed from V and 0 bases from J, the gap between germline ends came to 14 bases. Per germline, CDR1 MNHEY and CDR2 SVGAGI. DNA for the CDR3: TGTGCCAGCAGTTACTCTTCGTCGGTTACAGCGAACACCGGGGAGCTGTTTTTT. Its protein product is CASSYSSSVTANTGELFF.

V is TRBV6-2 or TRBV6-3 and J is TRBJ2-1, with TRBD1 as a possible D gene (6 bases). The germline V gene has CDR1 MNHEY and CDR2 SVGEGT. The ends were cut back, 6 bases at V and 9 bases at J, with 9 bases in the middle. This CDR3 is 11 amino acids long. This CDR3 is CASSTGFEQFF. The CDR3 DNA follows: TGTGCCAGCAGCACAGGGTTTGAGCAGTTCTTC.

The J gene is TRBJ2-7, the V gene TRBV6-1, with 10 bases fitting TRBD1. Germline V lookup: CDR1 MNHNS, CDR2 SASEGT. CDR3 length: 15 residues. Trimming cost V 6 bases and J 4 bases; bases outside gene matches: 9. The CDR3 DNA follows: TGTGCCAGCAGGGATCCGGGACAGGGGATTTACGAGCAGTACTTC. Translated: CASRDPGQGIYEQYF.

The rearrangement joins TRBV6-5 to TRBJ2-3, with D possibly being TRBD2 (6 bases). The length of the CDR3 is 14 residues. Deletions cut 2 bases from V and 7 bases from J, with 13 bases between. Germline V CDR1 and CDR2: MNHEY, SVGAGI. CDR3 in amino acids: CASSYTGLGNTQYF. DNA of the CDR3: TGTGCCAGCAGTTACACGGGACTGGGGAATACGCAGTATTTT.

The sample holds a few counts of this clonotype. The J gene is TRBJ1-1, the V gene TRBV4-2; 9 bases align to TRBD1. Germline values: CDR1 LGHNA, CDR2 YNFKEQ. V was clipped by 4 bases and J by 5 bases; unmatched bases: 8. The CDR3 covers 15 residues. The CDR3 sequence: CASSRKDRGRTEAFF. The DNA of the CDR3 is TGTGCCAGCAGCCGAAAGGACAGGGGTAGGACTGAAGCTTTCTTT.

This clonotype appeared a few times. The V gene is TRBV6-1, the J gene TRBJ1-4; maybe TRBD1 (5 bases). This CDR3 contains 15 residues. Trimming left V 5 bases short and J 0 bases short, with 10 bases between. The V gene's germline CDR1 is MNHNS and CDR2 SASEGT. CDR3 nucleotide sequence: TGTGCCAGCAGTCGCCCGGGGGCAACTAATGAAAAACTGTTTTTT. Its translation: CASSRPGATNEKLFF.

A word on this clonotype: One end of the junction does not line up with germline, which may come from a read error. The genes are TRBV3-1 and TRBJ2-7, with D uncertain. This CDR3 has 14 residues. Germline assignment: CDR1 LGHDT and CDR2 YNNKEL (reference sequence). The CDR3 loop reads CAGSQGPWLLEQYF. DNA for the CDR3: TGTGCCGGCAGCCAAGGGCCCTGGCTTTTAGAGCAGTACTTC.

This clonotype was counted many times. Here the CDR3 DNA reads TGTGCCAGCAGCTTAAACGCAGGAACCGGGGAGCTGTTTTTT. Translation gives CASSLNAGTGELFF. The gene calls are TRBV11-2 and TRBJ2-2; D is uncertain. The V and J ends lost 2 bases and 5 bases respectively, with 9 bases between them. The CDR3 has 14 amino acids. Germline values: CDR1 SGHAT, CDR2 FQNNGV.

The rearrangement joins TRBV7-3 to TRBJ2-5; 11 bases line up with TRBD2. The trim removed 1 base at V and 4 bases at J, leaving 11 bases unmatched. The CDR3 has 18 amino acids. Germline assignment: CDR1 SGHTA and CDR2 FQGTGA. In DNA form, the CDR3 reads TGTGCCAGCAGCTTAAACCCACTAGCGGGAGTTCCGTCAGAGACCCAGTACTTC. Translation: CASSLNPLAGVPSETQYF.

The table lists this clonotype with many counts. The chain uses TRBV27 and TRBJ2-1; TRBD2 aligns across 7 bases. In germline, CDR1 is MNHEY, CDR2 SMNVEV (reference sequence). CDR3 size: 16 residues. Trimming removed 5 bases from V and 6 bases from J; junction bases left unmatched: 13. The CDR3 DNA reads TGTGCCAGCAGTCCCTCCTGGGCGGGAGCTGTCAATGAGCAGTTCTTC. Its translation: CASSPSWAGAVNEQFF.

This clonotype was picked up a small number of times. This chain links TRBV4-2 with TRBJ2-3, with 8 bases fitting TRBD2. After removal of 1 base from V and 6 bases from J, the junction contained 9 bases not matched to a gene. This CDR3 spans 16 amino acids. Germline assignment: CDR1 LGHNA and CDR2 YNFKEQ. The CDR3 spells CASSQVSGAPSDTQYF. The CDR3 DNA sequence: TGTGCCAGCAGCCAAGTTAGCGGGGCGCCGAGCGATACGCAGTATTTT.

This clonotype was seen a few times. The rearrangement uses TRBV4-1 and TRBJ2-5; TRBD2 agrees at 7 bases. The CDR3 is 16 residues long. In germline, CDR1 is MGHRA, CDR2 YSYEKL. The trim removed 2 bases at V and 2 bases at J, leaving 8 bases unmatched. The CDR3, as DNA: TGCGCCAGCAGCCAATCGCCAGGAGCGGGGCAAGAGACCCAGTACTTC. It translates to CASSQSPGAGQETQYF.

The genes are TRBV11-2 and TRBJ2-5, with 14 bases lining up with TRBD2. This CDR3 contains 16 residues. Trimming took 3 bases from V and 7 from J; bases not matched to a gene: 7. The germline gives CDR1 SGHAT, CDR2 FQNNGV. The CDR3 here is CASSLGGLAGEGTQYF. DNA of the CDR3: TGTGCCAGCAGCTTGGGGGGACTAGCGGGAGAGGGGACCCAGTACTTC.

This chain uses TRBV12-3 or TRBV12-4 with TRBJ1-5; D is uncertain. V lost 7 bases, J lost 0 bases, and 7 bases lay in between. This CDR3 contains 13 residues. The CDR3 protein is CASNQASNQPQHF. The CDR3 DNA reads TGTGCCAGCAACCAGGCTAGCAATCAGCCCCAGCATTTT.

V gene TRBV7-6 combines with J gene TRBJ2-1, with D perhaps assigned TRBD1 or TRBD2 (5 bases each). The germline V gene has CDR1 SGHVS and CDR2 FNYEAQ. The CDR3 is made up of 14 amino acids. Trimming took off 4 bases at V and 9 bases at J, with 16 bases between the two ends. CDR3 sequence: CASSSGRWVGEQFF. Written as DNA, the CDR3 is TGTGCCAGCAGCTCGGGGCGCTGGGTTGGTGAGCAGTTCTTC.

This clonotype was found a few times. The chain couples TRBV20-1 to TRBJ1-5; possible D gene TRBD1, 5 bases. With 6 bases removed from V and 3 bases from J, the gap between germline ends came to 9 bases. The CDR3 consists of 12 residues. Germline assignment: CDR1 DFQATT and CDR2 SNEGSKA (reference sequence). The CDR3 sequence is CSAGGTNQPQHF. For the CDR3, the DNA is TGCAGTGCGGGGGGGACCAATCAGCCCCAGCATTTT.